This TCR beta chain came from a study of blood T cell repertoires in COVID-19. Turning to the study itself: Samples taken during acute and convalescent COVID-19 were collected in the United States, Italy and Spain. PBMCs, B-cell-depleted T cells, or T cells provided the cDNA or gDNA that made up the material.

Germline trimming cut 4 bases from V and 3 bases from J; bases unmatched to any gene: 4. CDR3 length: 16 residues. CDR1 is KGHDR and CDR2 is SFDVKD in the germline V gene. In the original analysis: Cell counts per sample came from amplifying reference gene primers. Libraries were prepared by immunoSEQ multiplex PCR; TCRdb keeps only in-frame clonotypes and omits some of them. The V and J calls and clone size are taken from that table; D and trimming were inferred from the DNA. The sample records some 66,000 clones, about 90% being singletons. Sequencing was performed on peripheral blood. The sequence came from a human donor in a cohort sampled during active COVID-19. The chain couples TRBV24-1 to TRBJ2-3, with 12 bases that match TRBD2. CDR3 loop: CATSETTSGRTDTQYF. The CDR3 DNA reads as TGTGCCACCAGTGAGACGACTAGCGGGAGAACAGATACGCAGTATTTT.